This T cell receptor (beta chain) was found in a study of kidney transplant recipient with SARS-CoV-2 infection. CDR3 size: 14 residues. V lost 6 bases and J lost 6; bases outside the gene matches: 6. Germline values: CDR1 WSHSY, CDR2 SAAADI. MiXCR, applied by TCRdb to the reads, yields one record per CDR3 protein. The repertoire consists of fewer than 250,000 distinct CDR3 sequences, with 29% occurring once and the leading ten covering under 7.5%. This chain links TRBV10-2 with TRBJ2-3; 10 nucleotides match TRBD1. The receptor was derived from a male patient in his thirties who had COVID-19 and was a kidney transplant recipient. Some T cells may be the graft donor's. The sequencing here drew on a blood sample, taken at baseline and on roughly day 120 from a kidney transplant recipient. This CDR3 is CASRETGGLDTQYF. CDR3 DNA sequence: TGCGCCAGCAGGGAGACAGGGGGCCTTGATACGCAGTATTTT.